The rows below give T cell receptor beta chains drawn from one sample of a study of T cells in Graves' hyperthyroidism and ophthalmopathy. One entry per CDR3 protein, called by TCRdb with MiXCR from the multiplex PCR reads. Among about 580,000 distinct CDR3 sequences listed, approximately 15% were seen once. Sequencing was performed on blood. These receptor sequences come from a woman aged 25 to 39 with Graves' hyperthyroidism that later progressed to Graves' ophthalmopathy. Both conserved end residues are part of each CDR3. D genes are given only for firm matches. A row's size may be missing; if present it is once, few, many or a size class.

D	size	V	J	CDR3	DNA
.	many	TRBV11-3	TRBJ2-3	CASRKGRTEPGGGTQYF	TGTGCCAGCAGGAAAGGTCGTACCGAGCCCGGTGGAGGCACGCAGTATTTT
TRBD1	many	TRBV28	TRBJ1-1	CASSSGTGIFEAFF	TGTGCCAGCAGTTCTGGGACAGGGATCTTTGAAGCTTTCTTT
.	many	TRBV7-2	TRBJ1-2	CASSLNGDPRSYGYTF	TGTGCCAGCAGCTTAAACGGAGATCCTCGATCCTATGGCTACACCTTC
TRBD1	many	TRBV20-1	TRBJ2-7	CSAGAPTGFEQYF	TGCAGTGCTGGAGCACCGACAGGGTTCGAGCAGTACTTC
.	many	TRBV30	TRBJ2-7	CAWTRGSSYEQYF	TGTGCCTGGACAAGGGGGAGCTCCTACGAGCAGTACTTC
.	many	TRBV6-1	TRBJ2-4	CASSPGVSKNIQYF	TGTGCCAGCAGTCCAGGGGTCTCCAAAAACATTCAGTACTTC
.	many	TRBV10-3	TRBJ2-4	CASRPGARDIQYF	TGTGCCAGCCGCCCCGGGGCGAGGGACATTCAGTACTTC
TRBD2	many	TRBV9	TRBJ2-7	CASSPGLANTYEQYF	TGTGCCAGCAGCCCCGGACTAGCGAATACCTACGAGCAGTACTTC
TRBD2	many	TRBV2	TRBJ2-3	CASRSPSGGGTDTQYF	TGTGCCAGCAGGTCCCCGAGTGGGGGGGGCACAGATACGCAGTATTTT
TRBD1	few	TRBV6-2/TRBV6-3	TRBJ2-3	CASRQGFSDTQYF	TGTGCCAGCAGACAGGGGTTTTCGGATACGCAGTATTTT
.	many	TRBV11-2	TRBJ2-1	CASSLTSSTYNEQFF	TGTGCCAGCAGCTTAACGTCCAGCACCTACAATGAGCAGTTCTTC
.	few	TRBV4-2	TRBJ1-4	CASSQVVNEKLFF	TGTGCCAGCAGCCAAGTGGTAAATGAAAAACTGTTTTTT
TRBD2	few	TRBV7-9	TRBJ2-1	CASSPGLAQFYNEQFF	TGTGCCAGCAGCCCCGGACTAGCGCAATTCTACAATGAGCAGTTCTTC
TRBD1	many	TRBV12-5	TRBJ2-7	CASGLGRDSPKEQYF	TGTGCTAGTGGTTTGGGCCGGGACAGCCCTAAGGAGCAGTACTTC
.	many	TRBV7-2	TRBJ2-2	CASSLVNAGELFF	TGTGCCAGCAGCTTAGTGAACGCCGGGGAGCTGTTTTTT
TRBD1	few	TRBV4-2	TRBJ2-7	CASSQVGTGASEQYF	TGTGCCAGCAGCCAAGTAGGGACAGGGGCGTCGGAGCAGTACTTC
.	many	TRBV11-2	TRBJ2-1	CASSPTEGNEQFF	TGTGCCAGCAGCCCAACCGAGGGCAATGAGCAGTTCTTC
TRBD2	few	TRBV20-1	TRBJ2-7	CSALLAVREYEQYF	TGCAGTGCTCTACTAGCGGTAAGGGAGTACGAGCAGTACTTC
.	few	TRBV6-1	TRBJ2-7	CASTEQGNTYEQYF	TGTGCCAGCACCGAGCAGGGTAACACCTACGAGCAGTACTTC
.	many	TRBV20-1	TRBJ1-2	CSARDSISIGYTF	TGCAGTGCTAGGGACAGCATATCAATTGGCTACACCTTC
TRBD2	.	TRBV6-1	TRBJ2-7	CASETSGTASYEQYF	TGTGCCAGCGAAACTAGCGGGACGGCCTCCTACGAGCAGTACTTC
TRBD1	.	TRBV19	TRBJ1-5	CASSTGQKNQPQHF	TGTGCCAGTAGTACGGGACAGAAGAATCAGCCCCAGCATTTT
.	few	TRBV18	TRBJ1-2	CASSPSGQFYGHTF	TGTGCCAGCTCACCAAGCGGCCAGTTCTATGGCCACACCTTC
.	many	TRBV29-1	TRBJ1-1	CSVEWRGETEAFF	TGCAGCGTTGAATGGCGTGGGGAGACTGAAGCTTTCTTT
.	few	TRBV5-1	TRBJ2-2	CASSLRAWGVGELFF	TGCGCCAGCAGCTTGCGTGCGTGGGGGGTCGGGGAGCTGTTTTTT
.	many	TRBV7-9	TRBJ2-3	CASSLGGKDTQYF	TGTGCCAGCAGCTTAGGAGGGAAGGATACGCAGTATTTT